Below are 5 T cell receptor beta chains sequenced from a single sample in a study of T cell responses to AZD1222 COVID-19 vaccine (dated by TCRdb to the early 2020s). Library generation was performed with the immunoSEQ multiplex PCR assay. The source is immuneACCESS, and TCRdb retained only in-frame sequences with V and J called. Part of the clones is not carried over; for the studies checked, unresolved V genes explain less than half of this, and the remainder is unexplained. The sample table holds 120,000 or so clones, of which over 75% were seen once. The top ten clonotypes cover about 2.7% of the sample. The sample's time point label, in plain terms: baseline before first vaccination. The material sequenced was peripheral blood, taken on day 0 of AZD1222 vaccination. Receptor source: an adult in good health.

This chain connects TRBV19 to TRBJ2-7; 10 nucleotides match TRBD2. There are 16 residues in the CDR3. V shed 2 bases and J 7 bases; nucleotides not matched to a gene: 11. Germline V gives CDR1 LNHDA, CDR2 SQIVND (reference sequence). CDR3 sequence reads: CASSILKLAGVREQYF. CDR3 DNA sequence: TGTGCCAGTAGTATACTGAAGCTAGCGGGAGTTCGGGAGCAGTACTTC.

The V call is TRBV6-4, the J call TRBJ2-1, with D perhaps matching TRBD1 or TRBD2 (5 bases each). This CDR3 contains 14 residues. Germline V gene sequence: CDR1 MRHNA, CDR2 SNTAGT. V dropped 2 bases and J dropped 9 bases, with 14 bases sitting between them. The CDR3 nucleotides are TGTGCCAGCAGTGACGGGACCGCAAGGGGTGAGCAGTTCTTC. Protein: CASSDGTARGEQFF.

This chain links TRBV5-1 with TRBJ1-3; a possible D gene is TRBD1 (6 bases). Germline V gene lookup returns CDR1 SGHRS and CDR2 YFSETQ. Trimming cost V 3 bases and J 0 bases, with 10 bases left between them. This CDR3 comprises 15 residues. CDR3 protein: CASSSLQGSGNTIYF. The CDR3 nucleotides are TGCGCCAGCAGCTCCTTACAGGGCTCTGGAAACACCATATATTTT.

The chain uses TRBV12-5 and TRBJ2-7, with D possibly matching TRBD1 (5 bases). Germline V gives CDR1 LGHNT, CDR2 FRNRAP. The CDR3 covers 15 residues. The V gene lost 7 bases and the J gene lost 2 bases, with 18 bases spanning the gap. CDR3 amino acids: CASVLRQPWAYEQYF. The CDR3 DNA reads TGTGCTAGTGTCCTCCGACAGCCGTGGGCCTACGAGCAGTACTTC.

This CDR3 reads CASSLVGGAGTDTQYF. In nucleotides, the CDR3 is TGTGCCAGCAGCTTAGTAGGGGGCGCGGGTACAGATACGCAGTATTTT. The chain has TRBV7-9 and TRBJ2-3; TRBD1 aligns across 7 bases. The V and J ends lost 1 base and 3 bases, in that order; junction bases with no gene match: 7. This CDR3 comprises 16 residues. Germline V gives CDR1 SEHNR, CDR2 FQNEAQ (reference sequence). Variable domain in full (rest from reference TRBV7-9 and TRBJ2-3): DTGVSQNPRHKITKRGQNVTFRCDPISEHNRLYWYRQTLGQGPEFLTYFQNEAQLEKSRLLSDRFSAERPKGSFSTLEIQRTEQGDSAMYLCASSLVGGAGTDTQYFGPGTRLTVL.